Listed below are T cell receptor beta chains from one sample, sequenced in a study of response to subunit inactivated influenza vaccine. TCRdb reprocessed the RT-PCR reads with MiXCR, giving one entry per CDR3 protein. The top ten clones hold 10% to 13% of a sample with roughly 760,000 distinct CDR3 sequences, around 20% of them seen once. The specimen was PBMCs from blood, collected 5 to 6 days after vaccination. The receptors originated from a middle-aged man who received an inactivated influenza vaccine. CDR3s include the opening cysteine and the closing phenylalanine or tryptophan. The D gene is left open where the match is weak. The size field is filled for only some rows; it gives once, few, many or a size class.

TRBV12-3/TRBV12-4	many	TRBJ2-4	TRBD2	CASSVAGAAKNIQYF	TGTGCCAGCAGTGTAGCGGGGGCGGCCAAAAACATTCAGTACTTC
TRBV12-3/TRBV12-4	few	TRBJ2-2	-	CASSLGTHTGELFF	TGTGCCAGCAGTTTAGGGACACACACCGGGGAGCTGTTTTTT
TRBV7-9	-	TRBJ1-3	-	CASSSGQSLSGNTIYF	TGTGCCAGCAGCTCCGGACAGAGCCTCTCTGGAAACACCATATATTTT
TRBV6-1	many	TRBJ1-2	TRBD1	CASSEAGQGYGYTF	TGTGCCAGCAGTGAAGCGGGACAGGGGTATGGCTACACCTTC
TRBV7-2	-	TRBJ2-7	TRBD1	CASSPDRGTFGQYF	TGTGCCAGCAGCCCGGACAGGGGAACCTTTGGGCAGTACTTC
TRBV5-1	many	TRBJ1-3	-	CASSFTPPPGNTIYF	TGCGCCAGCAGCTTCACCCCACCCCCTGGAAACACCATATATTTT
TRBV20-1	few	TRBJ1-5	-	CSATKPDQPQHF	TGCAGTGCTACCAAACCGGATCAGCCCCAGCATTTT
TRBV7-2	few	TRBJ2-5	TRBD2	CASSLAVGGGGKTQYF	TGTGCCAGCAGCTTAGCAGTCGGGGGGGGTGGAAAGACCCAGTACTTC
TRBV12-3/TRBV12-4	few	TRBJ2-7	-	CASSWSGSYYEQYF	TGTGCCAGCAGCTGGTCCGGCAGCTACTACGAGCAGTACTTC
TRBV18	few	TRBJ1-1	TRBD1	CASSPRSIQQGAGVTEAFF	TGTGCCAGCTCACCACGCTCAATACAACAGGGGGCAGGGGTCACTGAAGCTTTCTTT
TRBV20-1	few	TRBJ2-7	-	CSAKVPNLSYEQYF	TGCAGTGCTAAAGTACCCAATCTCTCCTACGAGCAGTACTTC
TRBV14	few	TRBJ1-1	-	CASSQSVGGRAFF	TGTGCCAGCAGCCAATCCGTGGGTGGGCGAGCTTTCTTT